Listed here are 21 T cell receptor beta chains from one sample, sequenced in a study of beta chain features in type 1 diabetes. What was sequenced were expressed TCRB transcripts, since all of the isolated RNA had been reverse transcribed. Clones were read by immunoSEQ multiplex PCR, and TCRdb kept only the in-frame ones, dropping some. Of 150,000 or so clones detected, about 9.2% appear once; the ten largest clones hold 0.55% to 0.85%. Specimen: central memory CD4+ T cells from blood. These receptors originate from a man aged 18 to 30 in good health.

This clone occurred a few times. The rearrangement uses TRBV5-6 and TRBJ2-7; D gene unclear. Germline V gene data show CDR1 as SGHDT and CDR2 as YYEEEE. The ends were cut back, 4 bases at V and 5 bases at J, with 7 bases in the middle. The CDR3 totals 11 residues. The CDR3 loop is CASSLYHEQYF. The CDR3 region has the DNA TGTGCCAGCAGCCTATATCACGAGCAGTACTTC.

The chain links TRBV7-9 to TRBJ1-2, with a tentative D call TRBD1 (5 bases). The CDR3 runs to 13 residues. The V gene's germline CDR1 is SEHNR and CDR2 FQNEAQ (reference sequence). The V end lost 5 bases, the J end lost 8 bases, and 15 bases lay between the germline ends. The CDR3 reads CASSPIGAGGYTF. In DNA, the CDR3 is TGTGCCAGCAGCCCGATAGGGGCTGGAGGCTACACCTTC. Complete variable domain (other parts from reference TRBV7-9 and TRBJ1-2): DTGVSQNPRHKITKRGQNVTFRCDPISEHNRLYWYRQTLGQGPEFLTYFQNEAQLEKSRLLSDRFSAERPKGSFSTLEIQRTEQGDSAMYLCASSPIGAGGYTFGSGTRLTVV.

V and J are TRBV9 and TRBJ2-7; the match to TRBD2 covers 13 bases. V gave up 4 bases and J gave up 5 bases; unmatched junction bases: 3. The CDR3 runs 14 residues. The germline gives CDR1 SGDLS, CDR2 YYNGEE. The chain's CDR3 is CASSSGLAGDEQYF. For the CDR3, the DNA is TGTGCCAGCAGCTCAGGACTAGCGGGGGACGAGCAGTACTTC. Full variable domain (rest looked up from reference TRBV9 and TRBJ2-7): DSGVTQTPKHLITATGQRVTLRCSPRSGDLSVYWYQQSLDQGLQFLIQYYNGEERAKGNILERFSAQQFPDLHSELNLSSLELGDSALYFCASSSGLAGDEQYFGPGTRLTVT.

This clone has at least ten counts. The chain employs TRBV14 and TRBJ2-1; 15 nucleotides agree with TRBD2. This CDR3 has 16 amino acids. Per the germline V gene, CDR1 is SGHDN and CDR2 is FVKESK. The J segment lost 2 bases and the V segment lost 4 bases, leaving 0 bases of the junction unmatched. The CDR3 region has the DNA TGTGCCAGCAGCCGGACTAGCGGGGGGGCCTACAATGAGCAGTTCTTC. Its translation is CASSRTSGGAYNEQFF. The whole variable domain, remainder taken from reference TRBV14 and TRBJ2-1, is EAGVTQFPSHSVIEKGQTVTLRCDPISGHDNLYWYRRVMGKEIKFLLHFVKESKQDESGMPNNRFLAERTGGTYSTLKVQPAELEDSGVYFCASSRTSGGAYNEQFFGPGTRLTVL.

This clone showed up just a few times. The chain has TRBV9 and TRBJ1-5, with a weak D call TRBD1 (5 bases). This CDR3 is 16 amino acids long. Deletions cut 3 bases from V and 1 base from J, with 14 bases between. The germline V gene encodes CDR1 SGDLS and CDR2 YYNGEE. The DNA for the CDR3 is TGTGCCAGCAGCGCAGGCGGGGCTTTGAGCAATCAGCCCCAGCATTTT. Its protein is CASSAGGALSNQPQHF.

The genes are TRBV7-9 and TRBJ2-3; no definite D call. The CDR3 consists of 12 residues. The germline V gene encodes CDR1 SEHNR and CDR2 FQNEAQ (reference sequence). The V end was cut by 1 base, the J end by 4 bases, with 3 bases between. The CDR3 nucleotides are TGTGCCAGCAGCTTAGTAGCAGATACGCAGTATTTT. Its protein is CASSLVADTQYF.

This clone has only a few counts. This rearrangement joins TRBV9 to TRBJ1-2; TRBD1 is a possible D gene (6 bases). Trimming took off 4 bases at V and 2 bases at J, with 12 bases between the two ends. CDR3 length: 14 amino acids. Germline V CDR1 and CDR2: SGDLS, YYNGEE. CDR3 DNA sequence: TGTGCCAGCAGCATCCGGGACAAAAACTATGGCTACACCTTC. It codes for CASSIRDKNYGYTF.

The J gene is TRBJ2-1, the V gene TRBV5-4; maybe TRBD2 (6 bases). The V end was cut by 4 bases, the J end by 7 bases, with 18 bases between. The germline CDR1 and CDR2 sequences are SGHNT and YYREEE (reference sequence). The CDR3 is 15 amino acids. This CDR3 is CASSQEKQSGNEQFF. In DNA form, the CDR3 reads TGTGCCAGCAGCCAAGAAAAACAAAGCGGGAATGAGCAGTTCTTC.

V gene TRBV7-3 combines with J gene TRBJ2-2, with D possibly TRBD1 on 6 matching bases. The CDR3 contains 13 residues. CDR1 and CDR2 (germline): SGHTA, FQGTGA. Trimming pared 6 bases from V and 6 bases from J, leaving 11 bases between. CDR3 DNA sequence: TGTGCCAGCAGATTTCAGGGGTCCGGGGAGCTGTTTTTT. Protein product: CASRFQGSGELFF. Based on the CDR3 plus reference TRBV7-3 and TRBJ2-2, the full variable domain is GAGVSQTPSNKVTEKGKYVELRCDPISGHTALYWYRQSLGQGPEFLIYFQGTGAADDSGLPNDRFFAVRPEGSVSTLKIQRTERGDSAVYLCASRFQGSGELFFGEGSRLTVL.

The J gene is TRBJ1-6, the V gene TRBV4-3; D possibly corresponds to TRBD1 (6 bases). The CDR3 consists of 13 residues. With 7 bases removed from V and 6 bases from J, the gap between germline ends came to 10 bases. CDR1 and CDR2 (germline): LGHNA, YSLEER. CDR3 amino acids: CASTGHFNSPLHF. Written as DNA, the CDR3 is TGCGCCAGCACGGGACACTTTAATTCACCCCTCCACTTT.

In its sample, this clone was seen a few times. V is TRBV7-6 and J is TRBJ2-2; 9 bases line up with TRBD1. The CDR3 extends over 14 amino acids. The trim removed 5 bases at V and 7 bases at J, leaving 5 bases unmatched. CDR1 and CDR2 from the germline V gene are SGHVS and FNYEAQ. The CDR3 nucleotides read TGTGCCAGCAGCCGGACAGGGGAAAACGGGGAGCTGTTTTTT. It yields the protein CASSRTGENGELFF.

This clone appeared a few times. CDR3 sequence reads: CASSLGASSGGKETQYF. Here the CDR3 DNA reads TGTGCCAGCAGCTTAGGCGCGTCTAGCGGGGGCAAAGAGACCCAGTACTTC. The chain joins TRBV11-2 to TRBJ2-5; TRBD2 agrees at 10 bases. In germline, CDR1 is SGHAT, CDR2 FQNNGV. This CDR3 has 17 amino acids. With 1 base clipped from V and 3 bases from J, the junction kept 8 bases outside the gene matches.

This chain uses TRBV5-4 with TRBJ2-1; 8 nucleotides agree with TRBD1. CDR3 length: 13 amino acids. After removal of 3 bases from V and 8 bases from J, the junction contained 4 bases not matched to a gene. CDR1 SGHNT and CDR2 YYREEE come from the germline V gene (reference sequence). The CDR3 spells CASSSGQGDEQFF. DNA for the CDR3: TGTGCCAGCAGCTCCGGACAGGGCGATGAGCAGTTCTTC.

There are a few counts of this clone. The chain carries TRBV2 and TRBJ2-5, with 7 bases matching TRBD2. The CDR3 contains 13 residues. The V gene end was trimmed by 2 bases and the J gene end by 3 bases; junction bases not matched to a gene: 0. CDR1 and CDR2 from the germline V gene are SNHLY and FYNNEI. CDR3 sequence reads: CASSELAEETQYF. Here the CDR3 DNA reads TGTGCCAGCAGTGAACTAGCGGAAGAGACCCAGTACTTC.

This clone was seen only a few times. The chain uses TRBV5-1 and TRBJ2-5, with D hard to call. V dropped 1 base and J dropped 4 bases, with 5 bases sitting between them. This CDR3 contains 12 residues. Germline V gene data show CDR1 as SGHRS and CDR2 as YFSETQ. The CDR3 DNA reads as TGCGCCAGCAGCTTGCTCTTAGAGACCCAGTACTTC. Translated: CASSLLLETQYF.

The table lists this clone with many counts. The V gene is TRBV29-1, the J gene TRBJ1-2; a possible D gene is TRBD1 (6 bases). The CDR3 is 14 residues long. CDR1 is SQVTM and CDR2 is ANQGSEA in the germline V gene. The V end lost 3 bases, the J end lost 8 bases, and 19 bases lay between the germline ends. Written as DNA, the CDR3 is TGCAGCGTTGATGCCGCCAGGGGATTGGGCGGCTACACCTTC. This encodes CSVDAARGLGGYTF.

V is TRBV5-4 and J is TRBJ2-2; 7 bases map to TRBD1. The CDR3 is made up of 16 amino acids. V gave up 4 bases and J gave up 1 base; unmatched junction bases: 7. Looked up from germline, CDR1 is SGHNT and CDR2 is YYREEE (reference sequence). The CDR3: CASSTKRQGNTGELFF. CDR3 coding DNA: TGTGCCAGCAGCACGAAGAGACAGGGGAACACCGGGGAGCTGTTTTTT.

This chain connects TRBV7-9 to TRBJ2-7, with D tentatively TRBD1 (6 bases). This CDR3 is 16 amino acids long. Trimming pared 5 bases from V and 1 base from J, leaving 18 bases between. Germline CDR1 reads SEHNR; CDR2 reads FQNEAQ (reference sequence). This CDR3 is CASSLSGQFGSYEQYF. The CDR3 coding sequence is TGTGCCAGCAGCCTCTCAGGACAGTTCGGTTCCTACGAGCAGTACTTC.

The chain carries TRBV7-2 and TRBJ1-1, with D unresolved. From germline, CDR1 is SGHTA and CDR2 FQGNSA. The V end lost 2 bases, the J end lost 1 base, and 8 bases lay between the germline ends. The CDR3 is 14 residues long. CDR3 bases: TGTGCCAGCAGCTTAAACTTCAAGAACACTGAAGCTTTCTTT. Residues: CASSLNFKNTEAFF.

This clone was recorded a few times. The genes are TRBV5-1 and TRBJ1-2; D is perhaps TRBD1 (5 bases). This CDR3 region has 16 residues. Germline-derived CDR1 and CDR2 are SGHRS and YFSETQ. Trimming shortened V by 0 bases and J by 4 bases, and 16 bases separated the two germline ends. The CDR3 region is CASSLAIRQGGYGYTF. In DNA, the CDR3 is TGCGCCAGCAGCTTGGCCATTCGGCAGGGAGGCTATGGCTACACCTTC.

The CDR3 bases are TGTGCCTGGAGTGTACAGGGGATGCCCTGGGGAGAGACCCAGTACTTC. It specifies CAWSVQGMPWGETQYF. The rearrangement links TRBV30 to TRBJ2-5; 7 nucleotides match TRBD1. The CDR3 sequence is 16 residues long. J gave up 4 bases and V 0 bases, and 11 bases lay outside the gene matches. Germline CDR1 and CDR2: GTSNPN and SVGIG (reference sequence).